These 19 T cell receptor beta chains were all obtained from the same sample, sequenced in a study of shared clonotypes between healthy human individuals. The method was immunoSEQ multiplex PCR; TCRdb's version includes in-frame clones alone and lacks a portion of them. This sample has roughly 500,000 clones, with 76% found just once. The sequencing sample was made of PBMCs. The receptors originated from a woman in her 40s in good health. Some clones in this sample may be carry-over from other donors' samples.

The CDR3 DNA reads TGTGCCGGAGCTCCAGGGTATGGCTACACCTTC. Encoded protein: CAGAPGYGYTF. The chain employs TRBV30 and TRBJ1-2; tentatively, D is TRBD1 (5 bases). CDR3 size: 11 residues. Germline lookup yields CDR1 GTSNPN and CDR2 SVGIG (reference sequence). V lost 8 bases to trimming and J lost 5 bases, with 12 bases between them.

Regarding this clone: Being one base from a much bigger clone, this may be a read error. Distinct nucleotide sequences in the sample also encode this CDR3. This chain links TRBV9 with TRBJ1-5; the match to TRBD1 covers 7 bases. V was pared by 8 bases and J by 6 bases, with 11 bases of the junction left unmatched. Per the germline V gene, CDR1 is SGDLS and CDR2 is YYNGEE. The length of the CDR3 is 14 residues. The CDR3 DNA sequence: TGTGCCAGTAGCCCCCAGGGGGACCTTCAGCCCCAGCATTTT. It specifies CASSPQGDLQPQHF.

The chain couples TRBV5-1 to TRBJ2-7, with 12 nucleotides matching TRBD2. This CDR3 contains 16 residues. Per germline, CDR1 SGHRS and CDR2 YFSETQ. Unmatched junction bases numbered 10, after V lost 4 bases and J lost 5 bases. CDR3 in DNA: TGCGCCAGCAGCCTCGGACTAGCGGGATTCGACCACGAGCAGTACTTC. Encoded protein: CASSLGLAGFDHEQYF.

This clone was picked up a small number of times. This chain uses TRBV6-4 with TRBJ2-1; perhaps TRBD2 as D (5 bases). Trimming pared 5 bases from V and 1 base from J, leaving 15 bases between. CDR1 MRHNA and CDR2 SNTAGT come from the germline V gene. This CDR3 spans 16 amino acids. DNA of the CDR3: TGTGCCAGCAGTTACCCTCACGGAGGTTCCTACAATGAGCAGTTCTTC. Translating it yields CASSYPHGGSYNEQFF.

V gene TRBV7-2 combines with J gene TRBJ1-5; 8 bases fit TRBD1. CDR1 and CDR2 (germline): SGHTA, FQGNSA. This CDR3 is 14 amino acids long. V lost 6 bases to trimming and J lost 4 bases; unmatched junction nucleotides: 5. The CDR3 DNA is TGTGCCAGCAGTCGAGACAGGGGTAATCAGCCCCAGCATTTT. It translates to CASSRDRGNQPQHF.

This clone appeared a few times. The rearrangement uses TRBV27 and TRBJ1-5; no clear D. In germline, CDR1 is MNHEY, CDR2 SMNVEV (reference sequence). The ends were cut back, 5 bases at V and 2 bases at J, with 10 bases in the middle. The CDR3 covers 14 residues. This chain's CDR3 is CASSLKDGNQPQHF. Here the CDR3 DNA reads TGTGCCAGCAGTCTAAAGGACGGCAATCAGCCCCAGCATTTT.

This clone was found once. A much bigger clone sits one base away, suggesting this may be a read error. The CDR3 does not end in the conserved phenylalanine or tryptophan, so this is likely a read error. For the CDR3, the DNA is TGTGCCAGCAGCGCCTGGCAATTGCGGGAGCCGGAGGACGAGCAGTACCTC. Protein: CASSAWQLREPEDEQYL. The chain carries TRBV5-6 and TRBJ2-7; 7 bases agree with TRBD2. CDR3 length: 17 residues. Trimming cost V 4 bases and J 5 bases; bases outside gene matches: 18. Germline V gene sequence: CDR1 SGHDT, CDR2 YYEEEE.

The chain is built from TRBV5-4 and TRBJ1-1; 7 nucleotides line up with TRBD1. There are 15 residues in the CDR3. V shed 4 bases, J shed 0 bases, and the junction held 6 bases outside the gene matches. Per the germline V gene, CDR1 is SGHNT and CDR2 is YYREEE (reference sequence). The CDR3 DNA sequence: TGTGCCAGCAGCCGGCAGGGGGGGCTGAACACTGAAGCTTTCTTT. As protein: CASSRQGGLNTEAFF.

This sequence joins TRBV5-4 and TRBJ2-7, with TRBD1 matching over 10 bases. CDR1 SGHNT and CDR2 YYREEE come from the germline V gene (reference sequence). This CDR3 region has 14 residues. V dropped 4 bases and J dropped 4; count of bases not matched to a gene: 5. CDR3 loop: CASSEGQGSYEQYF. CDR3 DNA sequence: TGTGCCAGCAGCGAGGGACAGGGGTCATACGAGCAGTACTTC.

This clone appeared a single time. The V gene is TRBV18, the J gene TRBJ2-1; 11 bases align to TRBD1. V was clipped by 3 bases and J by 5 bases; unmatched bases: 3. The CDR3 is made up of 15 amino acids. From germline, CDR1 is KGHSH and CDR2 LQKENI. The DNA for the CDR3 is TGTGCCAGCTCACCCGGGACAGGGGGTCACAATGAGCAGTTCTTC. Amino acids: CASSPGTGGHNEQFF.

The J gene is TRBJ2-2, the V gene TRBV5-1; D possibly corresponds to TRBD1 (5 bases). In germline, CDR1 is SGHRS, CDR2 YFSETQ. The CDR3 spans 13 residues. The ends were cut back, 3 bases at V and 5 bases at J, with 8 bases in the middle. The CDR3, as DNA: TGCGCCAGCAGCTACGACAGTACCGGGGAGCTGTTTTTT. It encodes CASSYDSTGELFF.

The V and J genes are TRBV5-1 and TRBJ1-2, with D hard to call. CDR3 length: 15 residues. Germline lookup yields CDR1 SGHRS and CDR2 YFSETQ. V was trimmed by 0 bases and J by 0 bases, leaving 9 bases between them. Here the CDR3 DNA reads TGCGCCAGCAGCTTGGAAGGCCGATCTAACTATGGCTACACCTTC. Protein sequence: CASSLEGRSNYGYTF.

The chain uses TRBV9 and TRBJ2-7; 9 bases agree with TRBD1. V was clipped by 3 bases and J by 5 bases; unmatched bases: 9. The CDR3 covers 15 residues. Germline CDR1 reads SGDLS; CDR2 reads YYNGEE. The CDR3, as DNA: TGTGCCAGCAGCGCTCGACAGGGGGATCTGCACGAGCAGTACTTC. Amino acids: CASSARQGDLHEQYF.

This clone was counted between two and nine times. The chain employs TRBV28 and TRBJ2-1; 8 nucleotides agree with TRBD2. The CDR3 contains 12 residues. The germline gives CDR1 MDHEN, CDR2 SYDVKM. V shed 6 bases and J 12 bases; nucleotides not matched to a gene: 7. The CDR3 loop is CASSTSGSTQFF. The CDR3 DNA reads as TGTGCCAGCAGCACCAGCGGGAGTACGCAGTTCTTC.

The chain combines TRBV27 with TRBJ2-6; 9 bases are a match to TRBD1. The CDR3 length is 19 residues. The V and J ends lost 6 bases and 0 bases, in that order; junction bases with no gene match: 12. Germline assignment: CDR1 MNHEY and CDR2 SMNVEV (reference sequence). Here the CDR3 reads CASSNPRDRDHSGANVLTF. The CDR3 DNA reads TGTGCCAGCAGCAACCCCCGGGACAGGGACCACTCTGGGGCCAACGTCCTGACTTTC.

The rearrangement joins TRBV10-1 to TRBJ2-7; 7 nucleotides match TRBD2. V was pared by 2 bases and J by 3 bases, with 4 bases of the junction left unmatched. This CDR3 spans 14 amino acids. Germline assignment: CDR1 WNHNN and CDR2 SYGVQD (reference sequence). In DNA, the CDR3 is TGCGCCAGCAGTGAGGGAGCGGGAATCTACGAGCAGTACTTC. It is translated as CASSEGAGIYEQYF.

This chain joins TRBV5-4 and TRBJ1-4; 7 bases are shared with TRBD1. Germline lookup yields CDR1 SGHNT and CDR2 YYREEE (reference sequence). CDR3 length: 15 amino acids. J gave up 8 bases and V 4 bases, and 11 bases lay outside the gene matches. CDR3 amino acids: CASSVDREDREKLFF. DNA for the CDR3: TGTGCCAGCAGCGTTGACAGGGAGGACCGGGAAAAACTGTTTTTT.

This chain uses TRBV5-1 with TRBJ1-3; TRBD1 might be the D (6 bases). The germline V gene has CDR1 SGHRS and CDR2 YFSETQ. V lost 1 base, J lost 4 bases, and 12 bases lay in between. This CDR3 is 15 amino acids long. CDR3 DNA sequence: TGCGCCAGCAGCTTGACCGGGGGCACAGGAAACACCATATATTTT. The encoded protein is CASSLTGGTGNTIYF.

The chain combines TRBV6-1 with TRBJ2-5, with D perhaps assigned TRBD1 or TRBD2 (5 bases each). V was trimmed by 6 bases and J by 13 bases, leaving 24 bases between them. Germline CDR1 MNHNS, CDR2 SASEGT. CDR3 length: 14 amino acids. DNA for the CDR3: TGTGCCAGCAGCTCGGGGCTGGAAACTTATGAGCTGTACTTC. Its translation is CASSSGLETYELYF.